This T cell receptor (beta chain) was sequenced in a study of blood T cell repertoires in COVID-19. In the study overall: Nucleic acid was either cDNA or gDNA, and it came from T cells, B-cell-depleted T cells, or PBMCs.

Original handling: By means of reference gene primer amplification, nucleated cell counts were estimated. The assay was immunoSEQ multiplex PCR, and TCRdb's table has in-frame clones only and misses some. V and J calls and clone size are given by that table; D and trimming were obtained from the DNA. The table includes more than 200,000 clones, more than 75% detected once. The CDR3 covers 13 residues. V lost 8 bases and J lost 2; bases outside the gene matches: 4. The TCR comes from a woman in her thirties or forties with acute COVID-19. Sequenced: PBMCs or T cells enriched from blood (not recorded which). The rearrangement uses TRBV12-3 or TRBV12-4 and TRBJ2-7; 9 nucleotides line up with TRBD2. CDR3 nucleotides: TGTGCCAGCCTCGTAGCGGGGGCCTACGAGCAGTACTTC. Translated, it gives CASLVAGAYEQYF.